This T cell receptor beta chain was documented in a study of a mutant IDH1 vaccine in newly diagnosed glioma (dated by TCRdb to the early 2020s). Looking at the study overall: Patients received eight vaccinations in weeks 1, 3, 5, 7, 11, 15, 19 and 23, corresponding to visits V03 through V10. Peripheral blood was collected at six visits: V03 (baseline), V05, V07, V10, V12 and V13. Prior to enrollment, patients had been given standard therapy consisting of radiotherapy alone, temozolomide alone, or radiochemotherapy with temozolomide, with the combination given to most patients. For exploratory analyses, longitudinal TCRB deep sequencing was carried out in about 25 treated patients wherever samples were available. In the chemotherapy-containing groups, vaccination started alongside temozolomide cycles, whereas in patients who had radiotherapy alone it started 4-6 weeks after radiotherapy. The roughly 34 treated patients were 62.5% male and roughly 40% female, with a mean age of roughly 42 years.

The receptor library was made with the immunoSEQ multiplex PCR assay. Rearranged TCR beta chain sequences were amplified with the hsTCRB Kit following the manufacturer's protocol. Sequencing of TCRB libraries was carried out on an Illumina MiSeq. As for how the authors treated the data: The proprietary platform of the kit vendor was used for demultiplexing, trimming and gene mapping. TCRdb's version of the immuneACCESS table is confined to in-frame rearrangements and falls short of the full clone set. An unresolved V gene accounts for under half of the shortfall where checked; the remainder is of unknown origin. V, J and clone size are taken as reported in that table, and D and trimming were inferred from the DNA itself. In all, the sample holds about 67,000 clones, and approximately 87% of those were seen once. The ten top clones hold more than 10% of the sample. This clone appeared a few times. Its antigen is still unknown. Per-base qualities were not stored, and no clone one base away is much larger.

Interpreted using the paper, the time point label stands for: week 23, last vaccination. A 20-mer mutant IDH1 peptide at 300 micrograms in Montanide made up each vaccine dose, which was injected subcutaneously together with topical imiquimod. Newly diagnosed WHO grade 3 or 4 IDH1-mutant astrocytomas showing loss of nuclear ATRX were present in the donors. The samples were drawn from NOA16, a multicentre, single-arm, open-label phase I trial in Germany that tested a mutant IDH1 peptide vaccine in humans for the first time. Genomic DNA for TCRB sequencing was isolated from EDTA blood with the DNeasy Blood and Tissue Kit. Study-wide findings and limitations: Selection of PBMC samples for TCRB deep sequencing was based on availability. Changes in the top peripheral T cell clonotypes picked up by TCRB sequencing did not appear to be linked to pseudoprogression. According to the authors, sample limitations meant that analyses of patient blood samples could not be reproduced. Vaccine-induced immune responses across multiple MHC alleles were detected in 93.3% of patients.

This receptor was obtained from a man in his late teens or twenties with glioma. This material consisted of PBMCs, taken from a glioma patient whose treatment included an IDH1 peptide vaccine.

The encoded CDR3 is CASSQDNGFNYGYTF. The nucleotide sequence is given as TGCGCCAGCAGCCAAGATAACGGTTTCAACTATGGCTACACCTTC. The chain couples TRBV4-1 to TRBJ1-2; confidence is insufficient to name the D gene. V is reduced by 0 bases and J by 2 bases, leaving a spacing of 10 bases between them. Spanning cysteine to phenylalanine, the CDR3 consists of 15 amino acids. Only CDR3 DNA remains: 45 bases, in frame from the first base. The germline V gene provides CDR1 MGHRA and CDR2 YSYEKL.